The TCR beta chain under discussion was sequenced for a study of T and B cells in COVID-19 patients. Blood genomic DNA input for TRB amplification was roughly 230-550 ng. Germline V gives CDR1 LNHDA, CDR2 SQIVND (reference sequence). The V gene lost 3 bases and the J gene lost 5 bases, with 19 bases spanning the gap. CDR3 length: 16 residues. BIOMED2 TRB-A/B primer pools were used in multiplex TRB PCR. TCRdb redid the calling of the multiplex PCR reads with MiXCR, one entry per CDR3 protein. Of around 7,500 distinct CDR3 sequences in the sample, 40% to 45% were seen once. This clonotype was seen only a few times.

The specimen sequenced was blood. The receptor was derived from a human donor who had recovered from COVID-19. The J gene is TRBJ2-5, the V gene TRBV19; no definite D call. CDR3 sequence: CASSITFGRLRETQYF. The DNA of the CDR3 is TGTGCCAGTAGTATTACGTTCGGACGCTTGAGGGAGACCCAGTACTTC.